The present TCR beta chain was sequenced within a study of cytomegalovirus exposure and HLA in healthy donors. The V gene's germline CDR1 is SNHLY and CDR2 FYNNEI. The trim removed 8 bases at V and 6 bases at J, leaving 5 bases unmatched. The CDR3 is made up of 14 amino acids. Researchers ran the PCR with 60 Vbeta and 13 Jbeta primers. Assay: immunoSEQ multiplex PCR; the TCRdb copy retains only in-frame clones and omits some. The sample holds 120,000 or so clones, over 65% seen once. The clonotype originates from a man between 18 and 35 years old in good health and CMV-seropositive. The chain carries TRBV2 and TRBJ2-5; TRBD2 matches 14 bases. Sequenced material: PBMCs. The CDR3 DNA sequence: TGTGCCAGCCGACTAGCGGGGGGGCTCCAGACCCAGTACTTC. Its translation: CASRLAGGLQTQYF.